The next 30 T cell receptor beta chains were all read from a single sample in a study of neurological immune-mediated disorders. In TCRdb, the 5' RACE reads were re-called with MiXCR into one record per CDR3 protein. The profile shows about 53,000 distinct CDR3 sequences, around 3.5% of them singletons. Sequenced: PBMCs. Receptor source: a woman aged 25-40 years with multiple sclerosis.

This clonotype was seen at least ten times. The chain recombines TRBV5-1 with TRBJ2-1, with 8 nucleotides matching TRBD2. CDR1 is SGHRS, CDR2 YFSETQ, per germline. With V trimmed by 4 bases and J by 0 bases, 3 bases remained unmatched. This CDR3 contains 15 residues. The CDR3 reads CASSPGGSSYNEQFF. The CDR3 DNA is TGCGCCAGCAGCCCGGGGGGGTCCTCCTACAATGAGCAGTTCTTC.

This clonotype was seen repeatedly, ten times or more. Possible read error: a much larger clone is one base away. The chain joins TRBV18 to TRBJ2-7; tentative D call: TRBD2 (6 bases). Trimming removed 3 bases at V and 7 bases at J, with 13 bases between. From germline, CDR1 is KGHSH and CDR2 LQKENI. The CDR3 length is 13 residues. CDR3 sequence (DNA): TGTGCCAGCTCACCCATGTCGGGGGTGGAGCAGTACTTC. The encoded protein is CASSPMSGVEQYF.

This clonotype was seen at least ten times. The chain is built from TRBV28 and TRBJ2-7; D is unresolved. Germline-derived CDR1 and CDR2 are MDHEN and SYDVKM. CDR3 length: 12 residues. V lost 6 bases and J 2 bases, leaving 8 bases between the germline ends. CDR3 sequence reads: CASRGVPYEQYF. CDR3 DNA sequence: TGTGCCAGCAGAGGAGTTCCCTACGAGCAGTACTTC.

This clonotype was detected many times. The V and J genes are TRBV28 and TRBJ2-5; 8 nucleotides match TRBD1. The CDR3 has 16 residues. Germline CDR1 is MDHEN and CDR2 is SYDVKM. The ends lost 9 bases at V and 2 bases at J; junction bases unmatched: 14. CDR3: CASESPDRVIQETQYF. In DNA, the CDR3 is TGTGCCAGTGAGTCTCCGGACAGGGTAATTCAAGAGACCCAGTACTTC.

This clonotype was recorded at least ten times. CDR3 coding DNA: TGTGCCAGCTCCGATGGGGTGTTCGCGCAGTATTTT. Translating it yields CASSDGVFAQYF. The chain couples TRBV6-2 or TRBV6-3 to TRBJ2-3; D not resolved. In germline, CDR1 is MNHEY, CDR2 SVGEGT. CDR3 length: 12 amino acids. The germline V and J ends were trimmed by 8 bases and 10 bases, with 16 bases remaining between them.

This clonotype showed up many times. V usage is TRBV20-1 and J usage is TRBJ2-6; D is unclear. CDR3 length: 15 amino acids. Trimming took 4 bases from V and 1 from J, leaving 11 bases between them. Germline V gene lookup returns CDR1 DFQATT and CDR2 SNEGSKA (reference sequence). The CDR3 DNA reads TGCAGTGCTACTAGGACGGAATCTGGGGCCAACGTCCTGACTTTC. It specifies CSATRTESGANVLTF.

This clonotype showed up many times. The chain couples TRBV6-1 to TRBJ1-1; D might be TRBD1 (5 bases). The CDR3 runs 12 residues. Germline CDR1 reads MNHNS; CDR2 reads SASEGT. V lost 2 bases to trimming and J lost 14 bases, with 15 bases between them. CDR3 residues: CASSELTNGGFF. Here the CDR3 DNA reads TGTGCCAGCAGTGAATTGACTAACGGGGGATTCTTT.

Concerning this clonotype: No DNA is shown, since the ends of the CDR3 on it are uncertain; the CDR3 is the one TCRdb lists. This chain links TRBV5-1 with TRBJ2-2; no DNA check was done on the table's D call, TRBD2. The CDR3 sequence runs 20 residues, both termini included. From germline, CDR1 is SGHRS and CDR2 YFSETQ. The CDR3 loop reads CASSFYICSVSSGGTGELFF.

Many counts were recorded for this clonotype. The CDR3 nucleotides read TGTGCCACCAGCAGAGATACCCTTAGATCTAGCACAGATACGCAGTATTTT. Protein product: CATSRDTLRSSTDTQYF. The V call is TRBV15, the J call TRBJ2-3; D is ambiguous. This CDR3 comprises 17 residues. The germline gives CDR1 LNHNV, CDR2 YYDKDF (reference sequence). Trimming took off 0 bases at V and 0 bases at J, with 13 bases between the two ends.

This clonotype appeared many times. The chain combines TRBV5-1 with TRBJ2-3; 7 bases are shared with TRBD2. With V trimmed by 5 bases and J by 3 bases, 9 bases remained unmatched. Germline V CDR1 and CDR2: SGHRS, YFSETQ. The CDR3 loop spans 15 amino acids. The CDR3 protein is CASRSEVGGTDTQYF. CDR3 bases: TGCGCCAGCAGATCGGAGGTGGGGGGGACAGATACGCAGTATTTT.

This clonotype was counted at least ten times. The chain couples TRBV24-1 to TRBJ2-2, with TRBD1 identical over 10 bases. This CDR3 is 14 amino acids long. Looked up from germline, CDR1 is KGHDR and CDR2 is SFDVKD. The V segment lost 10 bases and the J segment 3 bases; nucleotides outside the gene matches: 4. The CDR3 sequence: CATRQGAHTGELFF. The CDR3 DNA sequence: TGTGCCACGCGACAGGGGGCCCACACCGGGGAGCTGTTTTTT.

This clonotype has at least ten counts. The chain is built from TRBV6-5 and TRBJ2-7, with 9 bases matching TRBD1. With V trimmed by 7 bases and J by 7 bases, 11 bases remained unmatched. From germline, CDR1 is MNHEY and CDR2 SVGAGI. This CDR3 is built from 14 residues. CDR3 DNA sequence: TGTGCCAGCACCAAGGGACAGGGCGCTAGGGAGCAGTACTTC. The encoded protein is CASTKGQGAREQYF.

Points on this clonotype: A read error may account for a junction end that differs from germline. The chain recombines TRBV20-1 with TRBJ1-6; no definite D call. The germline CDR1 and CDR2 sequences are DFQATT and SNEGSKA (reference sequence). The CDR3 covers 12 residues. The CDR3 here is CSARDPNSPLNF. The DNA for the CDR3 is TGCAGTGCTAGAGACCCGAATTCACCCCTCAACTTT.

This clonotype was found many times. The V gene is TRBV12-3 or TRBV12-4, the J gene TRBJ2-3; the D gene could be TRBD1 or TRBD2 (6 bases each). V was shortened by 6 bases and J by 5 bases, with 15 bases between the two germline ends. The CDR3 totals 14 residues. The CDR3 DNA is TGTGCCAGCAGACCCGTCCGGGGGCTAGATACGCAGTATTTT. It yields the protein CASRPVRGLDTQYF.

This clonotype has at least ten counts. The gene calls are TRBV27 and TRBJ2-5; D is unclear. Germline CDR1 reads MNHEY; CDR2 reads SMNVEV (reference sequence). The ends were cut back, 1 base at V and 5 bases at J, with 14 bases in the middle. The CDR3 loop spans 15 amino acids. The chain's CDR3 is CASSLFGVSWETQYF. The CDR3 DNA is TGTGCCAGCAGTTTATTTGGTGTGTCCTGGGAGACCCAGTACTTC.

This clonotype was counted ten times or more. The chain couples TRBV5-1 to TRBJ2-5; D gene ambiguous. The CDR3 contains 14 residues. Looked up from germline, CDR1 is SGHRS and CDR2 is YFSETQ. The V end was cut by 4 bases, the J end by 5 bases, with 15 bases between. The CDR3, as DNA: TGCGCCAGCAGCCTGACTGGCGGCCTCGAGACCCAGTACTTC. This encodes CASSLTGGLETQYF.

As concerns this clonotype: This could be a read error, since a much larger clone is one nucleotide away. The chain employs TRBV15 and TRBJ2-7; D might be TRBD2 (6 bases). The CDR3 is made up of 16 amino acids. CDR1 is LNHNV and CDR2 is YYDKDF in the germline V gene (reference sequence). With 2 bases removed from V and 2 bases from J, the gap between germline ends came to 16 bases. The CDR3, as DNA: TGTGCCACCAGCAGACGCCGGGACTTAACGACCTACGAGCAGTACTTC. Translated, it gives CATSRRRDLTTYEQYF.

In its sample, this clonotype was seen many times. An end of the junction differs from the germline gene, which may be a read error. V and J are TRBV7-7 and TRBJ1-5; the D gene is possibly TRBD1 (5 bases). The CDR3 covers 16 residues. From germline, CDR1 is SSHAT and CDR2 FNYEAQ (reference sequence). CDR3 in amino acids: CASSPRRRERFQPQHF. The CDR3 region has the DNA TGTGCTAGCAGCCCCCGGCGCAGGGAAAGGTTTCAGCCCCAGCATTTT.

The CDR3 region has the DNA TGTGCCAGCAGATTTGAGATTGAGCAGTTCTTC. It codes for CASRFEIEQFF. The chain is built from TRBV7-9 and TRBJ2-1, with unresolved D. Germline V gene lookup returns CDR1 SEHNR and CDR2 FQNEAQ (reference sequence). The V end lost 6 bases, the J end lost 9 bases, and 9 bases lay between the germline ends. CDR3 length: 11 residues.

This clonotype appeared many times. This rearrangement joins TRBV4-2 to TRBJ2-6; perhaps TRBD1 as D (6 bases). The CDR3 contains 16 residues. With 1 base removed from V and 3 bases from J, the gap between germline ends came to 10 bases. Per the germline V gene, CDR1 is LGHNA and CDR2 is YNFKEQ. CDR3 in amino acids: CASSQVTGNGANVLTF. The CDR3 coding sequence is TGTGCCAGCAGCCAAGTCACAGGGAATGGGGCCAACGTCCTGACTTTC.

This clonotype appeared many times. This rearrangement joins TRBV5-1 to TRBJ1-1; D is uncertain. CDR3 length: 17 amino acids. Between the trimmed V and J ends, which lost 7 bases and 3 bases, there was a span of 25 bases. The germline V gene encodes CDR1 SGHRS and CDR2 YFSETQ. This CDR3 reads CASVADRWKCLDTEAFF. In DNA, the CDR3 is TGCGCCAGCGTGGCAGATAGGTGGAAATGCTTGGACACTGAAGCTTTCTTT.

At least ten counts were recorded for this clonotype. The CDR3 loop reads CASSLASAANYGYTF. The CDR3 nucleotides are TGCGCCAGCAGCTTGGCATCGGCAGCTAACTATGGCTACACCTTC. The J gene is TRBJ1-2, the V gene TRBV5-1; the D is unclear. There are 15 residues in the CDR3. Between the trimmed V and J ends, which lost 0 bases and 0 bases, there was a span of 9 bases. Germline CDR1 is SGHRS and CDR2 is YFSETQ.

This clonotype was counted a few times. The CDR3 is CASSDTSGPSTDTQYF. CDR3 bases: TGTGCCAGCAGTGATACTAGCGGTCCTAGCACAGATACGCAGTATTTT. This chain joins TRBV6-1 and TRBJ2-3, with TRBD2 identical over 8 bases. CDR3 length: 16 amino acids. J gave up 0 bases and V 3 bases, and 5 bases lay outside the gene matches. The germline gives CDR1 MNHNS, CDR2 SASEGT.

About this clonotype: Being one base from a much bigger clone, this may be a read error. V is TRBV7-2 and J is TRBJ2-1; D not resolved. Trimming removed 1 base at V and 9 bases at J, with 13 bases between. Germline V gives CDR1 SGHTA, CDR2 FQGNSA. CDR3 length: 14 residues. CDR3: CASSLGKGEGEQFF. In DNA form, the CDR3 reads TGTGCCAGCAGCTTAGGAAAGGGTGAAGGTGAGCAGTTCTTC.

This clonotype was observed many times. The chain combines TRBV7-9 with TRBJ2-1; 10 positions match TRBD2. Losses at the gene ends were 5 bases for V and 5 bases for J; bases not matched to a gene: 12. The CDR3 has 17 amino acids. CDR1 SEHNR and CDR2 FQNEAQ come from the germline V gene (reference sequence). The CDR3 region has the DNA TGTGCCAGCAGCCCCAACGGGGTAGCGGGAGGTAACAATGAGCAGTTCTTC. Translation gives CASSPNGVAGGNNEQFF.

This clonotype was seen repeatedly, ten times or more. The chain employs TRBV24-1 and TRBJ2-2; no reliable D call. V shed 8 bases and J shed 6 bases, with 6 bases lying between them. CDR1 and CDR2 from the germline V gene are KGHDR and SFDVKD. This CDR3 is 11 amino acids long. This CDR3 reads CATKESGELFF. CDR3 sequence (DNA): TGTGCCACCAAGGAATCCGGGGAGCTGTTTTTT.

This clonotype was counted many times. This rearrangement joins TRBV5-5 to TRBJ1-2, with 7 bases identical to TRBD1. With 4 bases clipped from V and 0 bases from J, the junction kept 9 bases outside the gene matches. From germline, CDR1 is SGHKS and CDR2 YYEKEE (reference sequence). CDR3 length: 16 amino acids. The CDR3 coding sequence is TGTGCCAGCAGCCCCGGCGCGACAGGGTCTAACTATGGCTACACCTTC. Translation gives CASSPGATGSNYGYTF.

In its sample, this clonotype was seen many times. This chain connects TRBV20-1 to TRBJ1-2; the match to TRBD1 covers 9 bases. The CDR3 is 12 residues long. Germline assignment: CDR1 DFQATT and CDR2 SNEGSKA (reference sequence). Losses at the gene ends were 6 bases for V and 8 bases for J; bases not matched to a gene: 7. The CDR3 is CSAAGTGRGYTF. In DNA, the CDR3 is TGCAGTGCAGCCGGGACAGGGAGAGGCTACACCTTC.

This clonotype was detected many times. This chain uses TRBV7-2 with TRBJ2-7, with D perhaps matching TRBD2 (5 bases). The CDR3 sequence is 15 residues long. Trimming took off 3 bases at V and 4 bases at J, with 16 bases between the two ends. Germline CDR1 is SGHTA and CDR2 is FQGNSA. CDR3 in amino acids: CASSFNGLAMYEQYF. The DNA for the CDR3 is TGTGCCAGCAGCTTCAACGGCCTAGCAATGTACGAGCAGTACTTC.

This clonotype appeared many times. The chain couples TRBV27 to TRBJ2-7; the D gene is possibly TRBD2 (6 bases). Deletions cut 6 bases from V and 2 bases from J, with 14 bases between. The CDR3 is made up of 14 amino acids. Germline V gene sequence: CDR1 MNHEY, CDR2 SMNVEV (reference sequence). CDR3 loop: CASSPDYPPYEQYF. In nucleotides, the CDR3 is TGTGCCAGCAGCCCGGACTACCCCCCCTACGAGCAGTACTTC.